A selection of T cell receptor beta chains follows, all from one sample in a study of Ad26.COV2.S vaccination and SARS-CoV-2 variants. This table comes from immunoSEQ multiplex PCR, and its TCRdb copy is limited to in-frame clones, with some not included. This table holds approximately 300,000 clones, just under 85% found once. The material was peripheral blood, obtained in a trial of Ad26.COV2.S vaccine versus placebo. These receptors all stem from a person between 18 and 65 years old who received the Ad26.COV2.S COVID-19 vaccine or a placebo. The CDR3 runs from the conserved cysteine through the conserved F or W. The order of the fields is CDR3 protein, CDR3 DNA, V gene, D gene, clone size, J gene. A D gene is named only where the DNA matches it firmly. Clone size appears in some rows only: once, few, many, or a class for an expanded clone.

CDR3aa: CASSLQPGQGALDYGYTF
CDR3nt: TGCGCCAGCAGCCTACAACCGGGACAGGGGGCTTTGGACTATGGCTACACCTTC
v_gene: TRBV4-1
d_gene: TRBD1
abundance: few
j_gene: TRBJ1-2

CDR3aa: CASSQQDRGKLNTEAFF
CDR3nt: TGTGCCAGCAGCCAACAGGACAGGGGGAAATTGAACACTGAAGCTTTCTTT
v_gene: TRBV14
d_gene: TRBD1
abundance: -
j_gene: TRBJ1-1

CDR3aa: CATSDSTGTDEQYF
CDR3nt: TGTGCCACCAGTGATTCGACAGGGACCGACGAGCAGTACTTC
v_gene: TRBV24-1
d_gene: TRBD1
abundance: -
j_gene: TRBJ2-7

CDR3aa: CASSRRPSGGRTDTQYF
CDR3nt: TGTGCCAGCAGTCGCAGGCCTAGCGGGGGGCGCACAGATACGCAGTATTTT
v_gene: TRBV6-2/TRBV6-3
d_gene: TRBD2
abundance: -
j_gene: TRBJ2-3

CDR3aa: CASSHVTAANTEAFF
CDR3nt: TGTGCCAGTAGTCACGTCACTGCGGCGAACACTGAAGCTTTCTTT
v_gene: TRBV19
d_gene: -
abundance: -
j_gene: TRBJ1-1

CDR3aa: CAWSSRLDSLNSPLHF
CDR3nt: TGTGCCTGGAGTTCACGTCTTGACAGCCTAAATTCACCCCTCCACTTT
v_gene: TRBV30
d_gene: -
abundance: -
j_gene: TRBJ1-6

CDR3aa: CASSLYGGAYEQYF
CDR3nt: TGTGCCAGCAGTTTATACGGGGGGGCTTACGAGCAGTACTTC
v_gene: TRBV27
d_gene: TRBD2
abundance: -
j_gene: TRBJ2-7

CDR3aa: CASSIEGNLNTEAFF
CDR3nt: TGTGCCAGTAGTATTGAGGGGAATCTGAACACTGAAGCTTTCTTT
v_gene: TRBV19
d_gene: -
abundance: -
j_gene: TRBJ1-1

CDR3aa: CASSLSAELEQYF
CDR3nt: TGTGCCAGCAGTTTATCGGCTGAACTCGAGCAGTACTTC
v_gene: TRBV27
d_gene: -
abundance: -
j_gene: TRBJ2-7

CDR3aa: CASSDQIGITGELFF
CDR3nt: TGTGCCAGCAGTGATCAGATAGGGATCACCGGGGAGCTGTTTTTT
v_gene: TRBV2
d_gene: -
abundance: few
j_gene: TRBJ2-2

CDR3aa: CASSLTWAQPQHF
CDR3nt: TGTGCCAGCAGCTTAACGTGGGCCCAGCCCCAGCATTTT
v_gene: TRBV7-3
d_gene: -
abundance: -
j_gene: TRBJ1-5

CDR3aa: CASRPGTANQPQHF
CDR3nt: TGTGCCAGCAGACCTGGGACGGCAAATCAGCCCCAGCATTTT
v_gene: TRBV27
d_gene: -
abundance: -
j_gene: TRBJ1-5

CDR3aa: CASVRRVDSPLHF
CDR3nt: TGTGCCAGCGTCAGACGAGTAGATTCACCCCTCCACTTT
v_gene: TRBV2
d_gene: -
abundance: -
j_gene: TRBJ1-6

CDR3aa: CASSPDTTAFF
CDR3nt: TGTGCCAGCTCGCCGGACACCACAGCTTTCTTT
v_gene: TRBV18
d_gene: -
abundance: -
j_gene: TRBJ1-1

CDR3aa: CASSSPRQGNTEAFF
CDR3nt: TGTGCCAGCAGCTCCCCTCGCCAGGGGAACACTGAAGCTTTCTTT
v_gene: TRBV5-4
d_gene: -
abundance: -
j_gene: TRBJ1-1